The 24 T cell receptor beta chains below come from one sample, sequenced in a study of T cell repertoires in aging, cancer and after chemotherapy. Rearranged V-D-J TRB sequences were amplified with a mixed TRB-A/B primer pool. One entry per CDR3 protein results from TCRdb running MiXCR on the multiplex PCR reads. The data show approximately 1,500 distinct CDR3 sequences, with approximately 23% seen just once and under 20% held by the top ten. TCR beta rearrangements were amplified from peripheral blood genomic DNA. The sample consisted of blood. The receptor set was obtained from a human donor with a solid tumor.

This chain uses TRBV20-1 with TRBJ2-1; 10 nucleotides line up with TRBD2. The CDR3 sequence is 14 residues long. Germline loops: CDR1 DFQATT, CDR2 SNEGSKA (reference sequence). The J segment lost 3 bases and the V segment lost 4 bases, leaving 3 bases of the junction unmatched. For the CDR3, the DNA is TGCAGTGCTACGGGGACTAGCGACTACAATGAGCAGTTCTTC. Translating it yields CSATGTSDYNEQFF.

By its share, this clonotype is large. The chain employs TRBV6-5 and TRBJ2-3, with 8 nucleotides matching TRBD2. The trim removed 2 bases at V and 5 bases at J, leaving 6 bases unmatched. This CDR3 region has 15 residues. Germline loops: CDR1 MNHEY, CDR2 SVGAGI. The CDR3 here is CASSYSGLAGDTQYF. CDR3 nucleotide sequence: TGTGCCAGCAGTTACAGCGGGCTAGCGGGAGATACGCAGTATTTT.

In its sample, this clonotype is large (0.1 to 1%). The chain couples TRBV5-6 to TRBJ2-5; D possibly corresponds to TRBD2 (6 bases). From germline, CDR1 is SGHDT and CDR2 YYEEEE. With 6 bases removed from V and 5 bases from J, the gap between germline ends came to 17 bases. The CDR3 contains 14 residues. As DNA, the CDR3 is TGTGCCAGCAATAATTGGGGCGGAGGGGAGACCCAGTACTTC. Encoded protein: CASNNWGGGETQYF.

This clonotype is medium-sized (0.01 to 0.1%) by share. The genes are TRBV19 and TRBJ1-5; tentative D call: TRBD1 (6 bases). The CDR3 loop spans 15 amino acids. The germline V gene encodes CDR1 LNHDA and CDR2 SQIVND (reference sequence). Trimming removed 5 bases from V and 0 bases from J, with 11 bases in between. As DNA, the CDR3 is TGTGCCAGTAGTTTAGGACAGTATAGCAATCAGCCCCAGCATTTT. Encoded protein: CASSLGQYSNQPQHF.

This clonotype ranks as large. V and J are TRBV20-1 and TRBJ2-7; D is unresolved. The germline CDR1 and CDR2 sequences are DFQATT and SNEGSKA (reference sequence). CDR3 length: 12 amino acids. The V and J ends lost 3 bases and 0 bases respectively, with 6 bases between them. The CDR3 coding sequence is TGCAGTGCTAGGAGGAGCTCCTACGAGCAGTACTTC. It translates to CSARRSSYEQYF.

This clonotype is hyperexpanded (1% or more) by share. The chain carries TRBV29-1 and TRBJ2-7; 10 bases fit TRBD2. Looked up from germline, CDR1 is SQVTM and CDR2 is ANQGSEA. Trimming at V came to 2 bases and at J to 2 bases, leaving 3 bases not matched to a gene. This CDR3 region has 14 residues. CDR3 sequence: CSVEPLAGTYEQYF. The CDR3, as DNA: TGCAGCGTTGAACCACTAGCGGGGACCTACGAGCAGTACTTC.

This chain links TRBV4-2 with TRBJ1-4; D gene unclear. The CDR3 loop spans 15 amino acids. Germline CDR1 LGHNA, CDR2 YNFKEQ. V was clipped by 3 bases and J by 7 bases, with 15 bases between them. This CDR3 reads CASSQDPEGGEKLFF. The CDR3 DNA follows: TGTGCCAGCAGCCAGGATCCCGAGGGTGGTGAAAAACTGTTTTTT.

The chain is built from TRBV10-3 and TRBJ2-3, with a weak D call TRBD1 (6 bases). The CDR3 extends over 14 amino acids. V lost 4 bases, J lost 2 bases, and 10 bases lay in between. CDR1 is ENHRY and CDR2 is SYGVKD in the germline V gene. The CDR3 DNA sequence: TGTGCCATCAGTGGAACAGGGACCACAGATACGCAGTATTTT. It encodes CAISGTGTTDTQYF.

Sample share makes this clonotype medium-sized (0.01 to 0.1%). The chain recombines TRBV6-2 or TRBV6-3 with TRBJ1-1, with 8 bases fitting TRBD1. V lost 5 bases to trimming and J lost 2 bases; unmatched junction nucleotides: 7. CDR1 and CDR2 from the germline V gene are MNHEY and SVGEGT. CDR3 size: 15 residues. CDR3 nucleotides: TGTGCCAGCAGTCCACGGACAGGGTATAACACTGAAGCTTTCTTT. This sequence encodes CASSPRTGYNTEAFF.

This clonotype was recorded a few times. The chain couples TRBV5-1 to TRBJ2-1, with D possibly TRBD1 on 5 matching bases. Germline V CDR1 and CDR2: SGHRS, YFSETQ. The CDR3 covers 14 residues. Trimming removed 0 bases from V and 2 bases from J, with 6 bases in between. In DNA, the CDR3 is TGCGCCAGCAGCTTGGGGGGCCCCTACAATGAGCAGTTCTTC. Translating gives CASSLGGPYNEQFF.

Judged by abundance, this clonotype is medium-sized. The rearrangement links TRBV4-3 to TRBJ2-2, with D unresolved. V was trimmed by 2 bases and J by 5 bases, leaving 6 bases between them. The CDR3 consists of 13 residues. CDR1 is LGHNA, CDR2 YSLEER, per germline. The CDR3 loop is CASSQTETGELFF. The CDR3 nucleotides are TGCGCCAGCAGCCAAACGGAAACCGGGGAGCTGTTTTTT.

This clonotype is deemed medium-sized. The chain uses TRBV6-2 or TRBV6-3 and TRBJ2-5, with D hard to call. Trimming cost V 11 bases and J 7 bases, with 20 bases left between them. The CDR3 extends over 13 amino acids. Germline CDR1 is MNHEY and CDR2 is SVGEGT. The DNA for the CDR3 is TGTGCCGTAAAACCTGCAGAACATGGGACCCAGTACTTC. Its translation is CAVKPAEHGTQYF.

By sample fraction, this clonotype is medium-sized. This chain uses TRBV5-4 with TRBJ2-3; D is possibly TRBD2 (5 bases). Germline V gene data show CDR1 as SGHNT and CDR2 as YYREEE (reference sequence). Trimming took off 0 bases at V and 0 bases at J, with 5 bases between the two ends. The CDR3 is 14 residues long. CDR3 amino acids: CASSLGTSTDTQYF. The CDR3 DNA is TGTGCCAGCAGCTTGGGGACTAGCACAGATACGCAGTATTTT.

In its sample, this clonotype is medium-sized. This chain connects TRBV18 to TRBJ2-1, with D possibly TRBD2 on 5 matching bases. V lost 0 bases and J 9 bases, leaving 12 bases between the germline ends. The CDR3 is 14 amino acids. Germline CDR1 reads KGHSH; CDR2 reads LQKENI. The CDR3 is CASSPPGSSREQFF. CDR3 nucleotide sequence: TGTGCCAGCTCACCACCGGGTTCTAGCCGTGAGCAGTTCTTC.

This clonotype is categorized as medium-sized. This chain joins TRBV12-3 or TRBV12-4 and TRBJ1-5, with 8 bases lining up with TRBD1. The V and J ends lost 6 bases and 8 bases, in that order; junction bases with no gene match: 9. This CDR3 comprises 14 residues. In DNA form, the CDR3 reads TGTGCCAGCAGAAGAGGACAGGGTTGGGAGCCCCAGCATTTT. Translating gives CASRRGQGWEPQHF.

By proportion, this clonotype is medium-sized (0.01 to 0.1%). The CDR3 region has the DNA TGTGCCAGCAGTTTATCTCGTACCTACGAGCAGTACTTC. Protein sequence: CASSLSRTYEQYF. V is TRBV27 and J is TRBJ2-7; D is unclear. The germline CDR1 and CDR2 sequences are MNHEY and SMNVEV (reference sequence). V was trimmed by 0 bases and J by 2 bases, leaving 5 bases between them. The CDR3 consists of 13 residues.

The V gene is TRBV29-1, the J gene TRBJ1-5; tentative D call: TRBD1 (6 bases). CDR1 is SQVTM, CDR2 ANQGSEA, per germline. The ends were cut back, 1 base at V and 7 bases at J, with 11 bases in the middle. This CDR3 contains 13 residues. The CDR3 spells CSVEASGDQPQHF. DNA of the CDR3: TGCAGCGTTGAAGCATCAGGGGACCAGCCCCAGCATTTT.

The genes are TRBV7-2 and TRBJ1-5; TRBD1 aligns across 8 bases. The trim removed 5 bases at V and 4 bases at J, leaving 13 bases unmatched. The CDR3 covers 17 residues. From germline, CDR1 is SGHTA and CDR2 FQGNSA. CDR3 protein: CASSPGLPDRANQPQHF. The CDR3 DNA follows: TGTGCCAGCAGCCCCGGTCTTCCGGACAGGGCAAATCAGCCCCAGCATTTT.

This chain joins TRBV7-2 and TRBJ2-5, with a possible D match to TRBD2 (5 bases). Germline V gene lookup returns CDR1 SGHTA and CDR2 FQGNSA. This CDR3 has 14 amino acids. Trimming stripped 7 bases from V and 8 bases from J, with 20 bases between. The CDR3 reads CASTPPPLLDTQYF. The DNA for the CDR3 is TGTGCCAGCACCCCCCCCCCTCTACTAGATACCCAGTACTTC.

Sample share makes this clonotype large (0.1 to 1%). This chain links TRBV6-5 with TRBJ1-1, with 10 bases identical to TRBD1. The trim removed 8 bases at V and 6 bases at J, leaving 15 bases unmatched. Germline V gene data show CDR1 as MNHEY and CDR2 as SVGAGI. The CDR3 has 16 residues. The CDR3 DNA follows: TGTGCCAGCGGCTACCTACTAGGACAGGGGGTCGCTGAAGCTTTCTTT. As protein: CASGYLLGQGVAEAFF.

By sample share, this clonotype is medium-sized. This sequence joins TRBV12-3 or TRBV12-4 and TRBJ1-5; D is ambiguous. Trimming stripped 6 bases from V and 3 bases from J, with 12 bases between. The CDR3 has 14 residues. CDR3 in amino acids: CASRYEQNNQPQHF. DNA for the CDR3: TGTGCCAGCAGATACGAGCAGAACAATCAGCCCCAGCATTTT.

This clonotype counts as medium-sized. The chain couples TRBV6-6 to TRBJ2-3; the match to TRBD2 covers 8 bases. V trimming: 0 bases; J trimming: 4 bases; junction bases outside the gene matches: 3. Germline V gene lookup returns CDR1 MNHNY and CDR2 SVGAGI (reference sequence). The CDR3 length is 15 residues. The chain's CDR3 is CASSYSGGGSDTQYF. CDR3 coding DNA: TGTGCCAGCAGTTACTCCGGGGGGGGGTCAGATACGCAGTATTTT.

Within the sample, this clonotype is large. The chain recombines TRBV19 with TRBJ2-3; D might be TRBD2 (6 bases). The CDR3 has 15 residues. Per germline, CDR1 LNHDA and CDR2 SQIVND (reference sequence). V dropped 4 bases and J dropped 3 bases, with 14 bases sitting between them. The CDR3 DNA sequence: TGTGCCAGTAGTAGGGCGAGTGGAGGGACAGATACGCAGTATTTT. It specifies CASSRASGGTDTQYF.

This clonotype is large (0.1 to 1%). This chain uses TRBV6-5 with TRBJ1-2; D may be TRBD1 (6 bases). The germline V gene has CDR1 MNHEY and CDR2 SVGAGI. CDR3 size: 13 residues. V gave up 7 bases and J gave up 6 bases, with 15 bases separating them. The CDR3 coding sequence is TGTGCCAGCACCCTAGGGGGAGTCAATGGCTACACCTTC. This encodes CASTLGGVNGYTF.